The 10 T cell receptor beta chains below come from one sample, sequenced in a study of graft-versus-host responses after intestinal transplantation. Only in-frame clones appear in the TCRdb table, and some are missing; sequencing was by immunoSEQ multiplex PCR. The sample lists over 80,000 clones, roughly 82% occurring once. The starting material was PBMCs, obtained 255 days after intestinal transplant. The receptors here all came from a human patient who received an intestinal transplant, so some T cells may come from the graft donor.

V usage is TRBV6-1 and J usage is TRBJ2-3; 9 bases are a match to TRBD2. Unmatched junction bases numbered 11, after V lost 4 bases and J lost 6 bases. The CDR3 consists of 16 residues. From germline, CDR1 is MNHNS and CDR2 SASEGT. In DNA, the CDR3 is TGTGCCAGCAGTGTATTTAGCGGGGGAACCGGGGATACGCAGTATTTT. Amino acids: CASSVFSGGTGDTQYF.

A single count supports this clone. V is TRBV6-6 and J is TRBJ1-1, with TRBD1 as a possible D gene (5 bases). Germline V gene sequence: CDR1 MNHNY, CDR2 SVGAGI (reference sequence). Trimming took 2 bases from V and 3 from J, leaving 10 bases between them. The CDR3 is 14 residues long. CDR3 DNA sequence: TGTGCCAGCAGTTACGTCTGGGGGGACACTGAAGCTTTCTTT. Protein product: CASSYVWGDTEAFF.

The CDR3 reads CASSLGPGTGDPKNIQYF. Here the CDR3 DNA reads TGTGCCAGCAGTTTAGGACCCGGGACAGGGGACCCCAAAAACATTCAGTACTTC. J is TRBJ2-4 and V is TRBV28; 10 nucleotides match TRBD1. The CDR3 has 18 residues. Germline trimming cut 2 bases from V and 2 bases from J; bases unmatched to any gene: 9. Germline V gene data show CDR1 as MDHEN and CDR2 as SYDVKM.

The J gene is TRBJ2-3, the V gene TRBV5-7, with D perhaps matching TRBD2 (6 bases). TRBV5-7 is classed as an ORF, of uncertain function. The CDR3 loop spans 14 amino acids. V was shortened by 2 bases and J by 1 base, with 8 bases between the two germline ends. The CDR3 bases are TGTGCCAGCAGCTTTGCTAGCGGCACAGATACGCAGTATTTT. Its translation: CASSFASGTDTQYF.

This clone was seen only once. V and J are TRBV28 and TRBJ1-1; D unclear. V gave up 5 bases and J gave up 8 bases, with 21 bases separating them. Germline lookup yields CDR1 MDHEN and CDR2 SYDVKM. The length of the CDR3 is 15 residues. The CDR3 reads CASSPPSASGIEAFF. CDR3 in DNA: TGTGCCAGCAGTCCCCCAAGTGCCTCCGGGATAGAAGCTTTCTTT.

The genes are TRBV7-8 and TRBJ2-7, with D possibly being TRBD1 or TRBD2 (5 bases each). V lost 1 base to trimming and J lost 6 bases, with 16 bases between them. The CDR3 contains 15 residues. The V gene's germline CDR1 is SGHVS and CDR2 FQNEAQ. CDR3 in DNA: TGTGCCAGCAGCTTAGATTGGGGGACGGTTCGCGAGCAGTACGTC. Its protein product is CASSLDWGTVREQYV.

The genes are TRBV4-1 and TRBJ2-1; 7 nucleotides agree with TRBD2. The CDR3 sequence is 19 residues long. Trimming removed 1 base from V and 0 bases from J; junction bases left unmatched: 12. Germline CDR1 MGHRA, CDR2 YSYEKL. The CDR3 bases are TGCGCCAGCAGCCAAGCGGACGGACCCTGGGGGGGCTCCTACAATGAGCAGTTCTTC. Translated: CASSQADGPWGGSYNEQFF.

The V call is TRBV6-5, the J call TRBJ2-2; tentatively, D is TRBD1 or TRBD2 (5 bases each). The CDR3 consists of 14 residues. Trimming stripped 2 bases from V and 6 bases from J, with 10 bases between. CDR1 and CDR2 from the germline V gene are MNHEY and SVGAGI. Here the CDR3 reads CASSYLMGAGELFF. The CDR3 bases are TGTGCCAGCAGTTACCTTATGGGGGCCGGGGAGCTGTTTTTT.

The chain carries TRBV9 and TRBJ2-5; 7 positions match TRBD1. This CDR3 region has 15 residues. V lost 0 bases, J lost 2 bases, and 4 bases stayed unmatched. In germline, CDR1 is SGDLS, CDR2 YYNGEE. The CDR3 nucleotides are TGTGCCAGCAGCGTAGAAGGCAGGGGGCAAGAGACCCAGTACTTC. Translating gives CASSVEGRGQETQYF. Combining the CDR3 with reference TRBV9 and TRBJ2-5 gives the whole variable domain DSGVTQTPKHLITATGQRVTLRCSPRSGDLSVYWYQQSLDQGLQFLIQYYNGEERAKGNILERFSAQQFPDLHSELNLSSLELGDSALYFCASSVEGRGQETQYFGPGTRLLVL.

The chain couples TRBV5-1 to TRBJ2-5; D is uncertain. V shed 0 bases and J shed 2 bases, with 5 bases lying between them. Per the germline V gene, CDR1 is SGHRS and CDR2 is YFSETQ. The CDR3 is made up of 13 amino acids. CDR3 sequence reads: CASSLDWQETQYF. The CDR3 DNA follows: TGCGCCAGCAGCTTGGATTGGCAAGAGACCCAGTACTTC. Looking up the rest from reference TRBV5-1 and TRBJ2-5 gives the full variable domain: KAGVTQTPRYLIKTRGQQVTLSCSPISGHRSVSWYQQTPGQGLQFLFEYFSETQRNKGNFPGRFSGRQFSNSRSEMNVSTLELGDSALYLCASSLDWQETQYFGPGTRLLVL.